A selection of T cell receptor beta chains follows, all from one sample in a study of early T cells in non-severe SARS-CoV-2 infection. TCRdb re-derived calls from the 5' RACE reads in MiXCR, one entry per CDR3 protein. Among 70,000 or so distinct CDR3 sequences listed, 11% were seen once. Source material: whole blood. The receptors stem from an adult who was a healthcare worker with PCR-confirmed SARS-CoV-2 infection or an uninfected control (not recorded which). Both conserved end residues are part of each CDR3. Fields, in order: CDR3 length, V gene, J gene, CDR3 protein.

14	TRBV20-1	TRBJ2-7	CSARKLASSYEQYF
14	TRBV7-2	TRBJ2-3	CASSPEGGPDTQYF
15	TRBV9	TRBJ1-2	CASSAEAGFFSLYTF
16	TRBV5-1	TRBJ2-1	CASSTGLADSYNEQFF
14	TRBV20-1	TRBJ2-1	CSADWDRGTNEQFF
19	TRBV5-6	TRBJ2-2	CASSLSFVAGKSNTGELFF
14	TRBV28	TRBJ1-5	CASSFSGLNQPQHF
16	TRBV24-1	TRBJ2-3	CATRVKREEVGDTQYF
14	TRBV11-2	TRBJ2-7	CASSRWGGSYEQYF
12	TRBV20-1	TRBJ1-5	CSARQGAQPQHF
13	TRBV7-3	TRBJ1-2	CASPLEYNYGYTF
15	TRBV5-1	TRBJ2-3	CASRPQGALTDTQYF
11	TRBV30	TRBJ2-2	CALAGAGELFF
13	TRBV27	TRBJ2-5	CASSLDPLETQYF
13	TRBV7-2	TRBJ2-3	CASSRGVKDTQYF
21	TRBV7-9	TRBJ2-3	CASSSIKPGLAGGFFTDTQYF
12	TRBV5-4	TRBJ1-1	CASSGVNTEAFF
12	TRBV21-1	TRBJ2-3	CASSNQTDTQYF
15	TRBV6-5	TRBJ2-7	CASSYPRQGAYEQYF
13	TRBV5-6	TRBJ2-3	CASSLRAADTQYF
14	TRBV7-8	TRBJ2-1	CASSLGGELNEQFF
18	TRBV21-1	TRBJ2-7	CASSKSPVRQDIAYEQYF
17	TRBV14	TRBJ1-2	CASSPSLRTASLSGYTF
11	TRBV6-2/TRBV6-3	TRBJ2-7	CASSPAGLQYF
14	TRBV5-4	TRBJ1-4	CASSPGRGGEKLFF
16	TRBV9	TRBJ2-2	CASSASYSGRTGELFF
14	TRBV4-1	TRBJ2-3	CASSDGTNTDTQYF
17	TRBV6-5	TRBJ2-1	CASSYSTSGSSYNEQFF
14	TRBV12-3/TRBV12-4	TRBJ2-7	CASSPRDGAYEQYF
12	TRBV7-9	TRBJ2-1	CASSLNPNEQFF
14	TRBV7-2	TRBJ1-4	CASSLQGVYEKLFF
13	TRBV20-1	TRBJ2-7	CSASGTDRKEQYF
15	TRBV7-9	TRBJ2-4	CASSPSGQGMNIQYF
13	TRBV14	TRBJ1-5	CASSRGEDQPQHF
16	TRBV4-1	TRBJ2-1	CASSLSLFSSYNEQFF
11	TRBV20-1	TRBJ2-7	CSARSGFEQYF
13	TRBV10-3	TRBJ2-7	CAIGEHYSYEQYF
14	TRBV5-4	TRBJ2-5	CASSWGEGYATQYF
16	TRBV10-3	TRBJ2-2	CATFSRGRANTGELFF
15	TRBV5-4	TRBJ2-7	CASSLLSGAFYEQYF